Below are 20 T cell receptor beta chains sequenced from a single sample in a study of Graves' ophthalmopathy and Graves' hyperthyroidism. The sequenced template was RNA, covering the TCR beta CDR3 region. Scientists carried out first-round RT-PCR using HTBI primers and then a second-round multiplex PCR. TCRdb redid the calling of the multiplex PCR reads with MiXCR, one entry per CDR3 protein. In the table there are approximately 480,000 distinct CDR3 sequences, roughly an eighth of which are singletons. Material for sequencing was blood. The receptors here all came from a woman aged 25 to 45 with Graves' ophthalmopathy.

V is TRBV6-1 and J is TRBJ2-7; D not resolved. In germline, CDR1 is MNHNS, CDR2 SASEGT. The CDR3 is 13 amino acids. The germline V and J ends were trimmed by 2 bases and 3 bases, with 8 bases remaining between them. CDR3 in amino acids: CASSELANYEQYF. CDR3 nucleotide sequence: TGTGCCAGCAGTGAATTAGCTAACTACGAGCAGTACTTC.

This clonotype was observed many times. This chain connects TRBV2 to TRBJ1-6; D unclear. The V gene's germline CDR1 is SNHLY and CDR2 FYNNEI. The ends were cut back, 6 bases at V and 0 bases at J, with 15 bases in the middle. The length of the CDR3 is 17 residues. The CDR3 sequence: CASSQFLSLSYNSPLHF. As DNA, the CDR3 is TGTGCCAGCAGCCAGTTCCTCAGCCTCTCCTATAATTCACCCCTCCACTTT.

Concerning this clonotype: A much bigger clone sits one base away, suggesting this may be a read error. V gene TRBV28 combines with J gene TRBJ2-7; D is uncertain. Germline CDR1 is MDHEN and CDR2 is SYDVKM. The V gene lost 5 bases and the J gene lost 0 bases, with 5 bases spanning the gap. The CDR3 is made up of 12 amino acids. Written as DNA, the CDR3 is TGTGCCAGCAGTATCGCCTCCTACGAGCAGTACTTC. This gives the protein CASSIASYEQYF.

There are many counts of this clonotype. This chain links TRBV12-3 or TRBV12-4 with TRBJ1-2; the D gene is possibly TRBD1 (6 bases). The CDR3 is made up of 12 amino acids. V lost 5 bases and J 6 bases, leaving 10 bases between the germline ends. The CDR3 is CASSGGGNGYTF. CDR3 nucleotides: TGTGCCAGCAGTGGAGGGGGAAATGGCTACACCTTC.

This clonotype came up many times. CDR3 region: CASRTGAGNTEAFF. In DNA, the CDR3 is TGCGCCAGCAGGACAGGGGCCGGGAACACTGAAGCTTTCTTT. The V gene is TRBV5-1, the J gene TRBJ1-1; 8 nucleotides align to TRBD1. This CDR3 is 14 amino acids long. The ends lost 5 bases at V and 1 base at J; junction bases unmatched: 4. CDR1 is SGHRS and CDR2 is YFSETQ in the germline V gene.

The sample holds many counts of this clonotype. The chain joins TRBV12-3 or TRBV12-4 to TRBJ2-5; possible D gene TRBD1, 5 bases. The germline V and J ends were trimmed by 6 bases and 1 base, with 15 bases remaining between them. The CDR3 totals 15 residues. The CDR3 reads CASRDHKDSQETQYF. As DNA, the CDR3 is TGTGCCAGCAGGGACCACAAAGACAGCCAAGAGACCCAGTACTTC.

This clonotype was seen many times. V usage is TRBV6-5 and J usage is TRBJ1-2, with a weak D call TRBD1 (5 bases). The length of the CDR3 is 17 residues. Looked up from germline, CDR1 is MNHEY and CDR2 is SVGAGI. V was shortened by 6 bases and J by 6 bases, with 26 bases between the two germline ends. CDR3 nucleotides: TGTGCCAGCAGCTACGGAGTCTTCGAGCGGGGACTCGATGGCTACACCTTC. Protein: CASSYGVFERGLDGYTF.

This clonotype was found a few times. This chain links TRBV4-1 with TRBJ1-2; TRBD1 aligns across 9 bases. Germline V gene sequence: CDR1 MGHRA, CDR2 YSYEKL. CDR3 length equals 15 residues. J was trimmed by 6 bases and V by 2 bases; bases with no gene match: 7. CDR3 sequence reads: CASSQRTGASDGYTF. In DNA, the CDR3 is TGCGCCAGCAGCCAAAGGACAGGGGCAAGCGATGGCTACACCTTC.

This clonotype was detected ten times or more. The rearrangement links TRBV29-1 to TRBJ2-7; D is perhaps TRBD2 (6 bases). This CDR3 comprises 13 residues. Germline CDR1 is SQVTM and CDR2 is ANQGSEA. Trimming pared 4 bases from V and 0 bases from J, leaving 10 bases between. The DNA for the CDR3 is TGCAGCGTTGCCGGGACTGTCTCCTACGAGCAGTACTTC. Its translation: CSVAGTVSYEQYF.

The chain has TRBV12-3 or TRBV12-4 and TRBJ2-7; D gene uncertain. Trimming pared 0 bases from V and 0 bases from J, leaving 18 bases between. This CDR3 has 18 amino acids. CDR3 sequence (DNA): TGTGCCAGCAGTTTAGCGTCCCTGCGTCAGGTCCGCTCCTACGAGCAGTACTTC. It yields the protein CASSLASLRQVRSYEQYF.

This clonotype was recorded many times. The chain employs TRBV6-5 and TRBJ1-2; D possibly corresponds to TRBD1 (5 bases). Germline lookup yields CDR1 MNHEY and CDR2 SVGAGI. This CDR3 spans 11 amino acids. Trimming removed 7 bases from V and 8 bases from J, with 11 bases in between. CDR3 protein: CASTRAIGYTF. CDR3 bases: TGTGCCAGCACCAGGGCAATCGGCTACACCTTC.

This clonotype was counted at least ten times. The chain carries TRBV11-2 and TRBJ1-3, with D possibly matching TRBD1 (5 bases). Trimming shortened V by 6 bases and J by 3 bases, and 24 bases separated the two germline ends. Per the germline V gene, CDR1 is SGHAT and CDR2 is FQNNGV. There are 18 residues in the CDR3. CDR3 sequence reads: CASSPAGTHLSIGNTIYF. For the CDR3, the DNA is TGTGCCAGCAGTCCGGCGGGGACCCACTTGTCGATTGGAAACACCATATATTTT.

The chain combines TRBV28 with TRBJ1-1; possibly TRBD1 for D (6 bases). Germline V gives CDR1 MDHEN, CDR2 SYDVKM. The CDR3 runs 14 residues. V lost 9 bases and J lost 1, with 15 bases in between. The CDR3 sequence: CASSWGGGNTEAFF. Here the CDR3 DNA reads TGTGCCAGTTCCTGGGGAGGGGGGAACACTGAAGCTTTCTTT.

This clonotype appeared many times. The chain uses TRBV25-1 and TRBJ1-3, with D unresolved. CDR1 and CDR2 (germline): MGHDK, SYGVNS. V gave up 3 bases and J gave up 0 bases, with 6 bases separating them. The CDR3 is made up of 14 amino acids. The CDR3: CASSDLGSGNTIYF. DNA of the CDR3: TGTGCCAGCAGTGATTTGGGCTCTGGAAACACCATATATTTT.

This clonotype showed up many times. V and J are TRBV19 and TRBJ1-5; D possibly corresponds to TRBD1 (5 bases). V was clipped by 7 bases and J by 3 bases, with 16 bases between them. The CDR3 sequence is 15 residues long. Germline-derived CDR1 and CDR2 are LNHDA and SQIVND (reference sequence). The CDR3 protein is CASTSAGLNNQPQHF. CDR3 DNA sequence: TGTGCCAGTACCTCCGCAGGGCTCAACAATCAGCCCCAGCATTTT. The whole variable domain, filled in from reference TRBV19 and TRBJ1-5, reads DGGITQSPKYLFRKEGQNVTLSCEQNLNHDAMYWYRQDPGQGLRLIYYSQIVNDFQKGDIAEGYSVSREKKESFPLTVTSAQKNPTAFYLCASTSAGLNNQPQHFGDGTRLSIL.

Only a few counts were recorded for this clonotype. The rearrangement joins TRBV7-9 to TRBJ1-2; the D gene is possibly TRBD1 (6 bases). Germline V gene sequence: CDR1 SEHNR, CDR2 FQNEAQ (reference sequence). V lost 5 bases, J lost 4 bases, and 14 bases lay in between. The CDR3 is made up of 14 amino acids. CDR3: CASSPPGAFYGYTF. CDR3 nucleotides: TGTGCCAGCAGCCCCCCGGGGGCTTTCTATGGCTACACCTTC.

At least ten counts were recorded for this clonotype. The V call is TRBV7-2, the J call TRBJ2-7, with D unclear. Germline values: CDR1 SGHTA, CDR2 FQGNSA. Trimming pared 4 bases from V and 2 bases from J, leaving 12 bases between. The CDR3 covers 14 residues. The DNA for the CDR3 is TGTGCCAGCAGCTCGGACGGTGCTCCCTACGAGCAGTACTTC. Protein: CASSSDGAPYEQYF.

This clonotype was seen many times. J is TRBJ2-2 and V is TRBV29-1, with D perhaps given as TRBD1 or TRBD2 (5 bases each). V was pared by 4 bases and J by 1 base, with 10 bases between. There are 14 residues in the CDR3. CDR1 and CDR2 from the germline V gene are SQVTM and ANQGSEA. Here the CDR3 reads CSVVGPGNTGELFF. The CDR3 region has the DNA TGCAGCGTTGTGGGACCGGGGAACACCGGGGAGCTGTTTTTT.

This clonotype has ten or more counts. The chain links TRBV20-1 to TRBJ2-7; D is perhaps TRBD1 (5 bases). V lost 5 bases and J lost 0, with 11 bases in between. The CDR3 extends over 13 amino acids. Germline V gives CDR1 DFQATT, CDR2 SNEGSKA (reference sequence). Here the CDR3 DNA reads TGCAGTGCTCTAGGGGTGAGCTCCTACGAGCAGTACTTC. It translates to CSALGVSSYEQYF.

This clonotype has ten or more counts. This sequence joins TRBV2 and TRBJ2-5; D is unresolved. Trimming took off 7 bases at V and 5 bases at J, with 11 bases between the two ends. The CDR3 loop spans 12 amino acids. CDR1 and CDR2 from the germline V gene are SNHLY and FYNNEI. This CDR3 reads CASNNGEETQYF. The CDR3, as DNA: TGTGCCAGCAATAACGGCGAGGAGACCCAGTACTTC.